A selection of T cell receptor beta chains follows, all from one sample in a study of PD-L1 blockade in urothelial cancer. Method: immunoSEQ multiplex PCR; TCRdb's copy keeps in-frame clones and lacks some. This table has fewer than 130,000 clones, roughly 88% appearing once. This specimen consisted of PBMCs, obtained around atezolizumab (anti-PD-L1) treatment. These receptors came from a man in his fifties with urothelial cancer. CDR3s include the opening cysteine and the closing phenylalanine or tryptophan. D genes are given only for firm matches. Rows may omit the clone size; those that give it use once, few, many or a size class.

len: 14
v_gene: TRBV19
j_gene: TRBJ2-5
d_gene: TRBD1
abundance: -
CDR3nt: TGTGCCAGTAGTATTAGGGGGACAGAGGAGACCCAGTACTTC
CDR3aa: CASSIRGTEETQYF

len: 15
v_gene: TRBV7-8
j_gene: TRBJ1-1
d_gene: TRBD1
abundance: -
CDR3nt: TGTGCCAGCAGCTCCAGACAGGGGGTGAACACTGAAGCTTTCTTT
CDR3aa: CASSSRQGVNTEAFF

len: 18
v_gene: TRBV5-6
j_gene: TRBJ1-4
d_gene: TRBD1
abundance: many
CDR3nt: TGTGCCAGCAGCTCGAACCGGGACAGGGGCACTACCTATGAAAAACTGTTTTTT
CDR3aa: CASSSNRDRGTTYEKLFF

len: 13
v_gene: TRBV7-2
j_gene: TRBJ1-1
d_gene: -
abundance: -
CDR3nt: TGTGCCAGCAGCAACGTCCGGCAGGGAGAAGCTTTCTTT
CDR3aa: CASSNVRQGEAFF

len: 17
v_gene: TRBV14
j_gene: TRBJ2-5
d_gene: TRBD2
abundance: -
CDR3nt: TGTGCCAGCAGCCACGGGACTAGCGGGAGGGCCTTGGAGACCCAGTACTTC
CDR3aa: CASSHGTSGRALETQYF

len: 14
v_gene: TRBV27
j_gene: TRBJ1-3
d_gene: -
abundance: -
CDR3nt: TGTGCCAGCAGTTTAAGGGGGACTGGAAACACCATATATTTT
CDR3aa: CASSLRGTGNTIYF

len: 19
v_gene: TRBV11-2
j_gene: TRBJ2-6
d_gene: -
abundance: -
CDR3nt: TGTGCCAGCAGAGGTACACCAGCGGGCATCCTCTCTGGGGCCAACGTCCTGACTTTC
CDR3aa: CASRGTPAGILSGANVLTF

len: 15
v_gene: TRBV19
j_gene: TRBJ1-6
d_gene: -
abundance: few
CDR3nt: TGTGCCAGTATGAATACAGGGAACGGCAATTCACCCCTCCACTTT
CDR3aa: CASMNTGNGNSPLHF

len: 17
v_gene: TRBV5-1
j_gene: TRBJ1-4
d_gene: -
abundance: once
CDR3nt: TGCGCCAGCAGCTTGGGGAACGCCCCAACAGGGCGTGAAAAACTGTTTTTT
CDR3aa: CASSLGNAPTGREKLFF

len: 14
v_gene: TRBV7-9
j_gene: TRBJ2-7
d_gene: -
abundance: -
CDR3nt: TGTGCCAGCAGCTTAGACCCGGTCCCCTACGAGCAGTACTTC
CDR3aa: CASSLDPVPYEQYF

len: 14
v_gene: TRBV5-1
j_gene: TRBJ2-3
d_gene: -
abundance: -
CDR3nt: TGCGCCAGCAGGACCGGCACGAGGACAGATACGCAGTATTTT
CDR3aa: CASRTGTRTDTQYF

len: 13
v_gene: TRBV11-2
j_gene: TRBJ2-7
d_gene: -
abundance: -
CDR3nt: TGTGCCAGCAGCTCCCGGAGGGCCTACGAGCAGTACTTC
CDR3aa: CASSSRRAYEQYF

len: 17
v_gene: TRBV18
j_gene: TRBJ1-5
d_gene: -
abundance: -
CDR3nt: TGTGCCAGCTCACCATTGCCGGGGGGTAGAAGCAATCAGCCCCAGCATTTT
CDR3aa: CASSPLPGGRSNQPQHF